Following are 18 T cell receptor beta chains from one sample sequenced in a study of T cell repertoires in cytomegalovirus infection. TCRdb recomputed calls from the reads with MiXCR, one row per CDR3 protein. The data hold around 440,000 distinct CDR3 sequences, with roughly 12% observed a single time. Source material: PBMCs. The receptors were gathered from a human donor in good health (CMV status not recorded). Some clones in this sample may be carry-over from other donors' samples.

The chain is built from TRBV20-1 and TRBJ2-2; 10 bases align to TRBD2. Germline CDR1 is DFQATT and CDR2 is SNEGSKA (reference sequence). V lost 2 bases, J lost 4 bases, and 13 bases stayed unmatched. The CDR3 runs 18 residues. The CDR3 is CSARTTRGLAGVTGELFF. DNA of the CDR3: TGCAGTGCTAGAACTACTCGTGGGCTAGCGGGAGTCACCGGGGAGCTGTTTTTT.

This clonotype was recorded at least ten times. CDR3 loop: CASPKAGLAPTDTQYF. The CDR3 DNA reads TGTGCCAGCCCGAAGGCGGGACTAGCTCCGACAGATACGCAGTATTTT. The chain uses TRBV28 and TRBJ2-3; TRBD2 aligns across 9 bases. V was clipped by 8 bases and J by 3 bases; unmatched bases: 12. The CDR3 contains 16 residues. Per the germline V gene, CDR1 is MDHEN and CDR2 is SYDVKM.

This clonotype occurred a few times. The V call is TRBV2, the J call TRBJ2-5; 7 bases are a match to TRBD1. Germline V gene sequence: CDR1 SNHLY, CDR2 FYNNEI. With V trimmed by 1 base and J by 4 bases, 9 bases remained unmatched. CDR3 length: 16 amino acids. CDR3: CASSEEWTGPGETQYF. CDR3 in DNA: TGTGCCAGCAGTGAAGAGTGGACAGGTCCCGGAGAGACCCAGTACTTC.

In its sample, this clonotype was seen many times. The chain is built from TRBV2 and TRBJ2-1; D unclear. V lost 2 bases to trimming and J lost 7 bases, with 9 bases between them. Germline CDR1 is SNHLY and CDR2 is FYNNEI. This CDR3 spans 13 amino acids. CDR3 amino acids: CASSERVGNEQFF. The DNA of the CDR3 is TGTGCCAGCAGTGAAAGGGTTGGAAATGAGCAGTTCTTC.

This clonotype appeared many times. The chain is built from TRBV7-2 and TRBJ2-1; the D gene could be TRBD1 or TRBD2 (5 bases each). V lost 5 bases, J lost 3 bases, and 14 bases lay in between. This CDR3 region has 15 residues. Germline V CDR1 and CDR2: SGHTA, FQGNSA. The CDR3 region has the DNA TGTGCCAGCAGCCGCTCGAGGGGCCACTACAATGAGCAGTTCTTC. Translating gives CASSRSRGHYNEQFF.

This clonotype occurred many times. The rearrangement joins TRBV6-1 to TRBJ1-6; 7 bases line up with TRBD1. The CDR3 is 15 amino acids. The ends lost 4 bases at V and 6 bases at J; junction bases unmatched: 6. CDR1 and CDR2 from the germline V gene are MNHNS and SASEGT. The DNA of the CDR3 is TGTGCCAGCAGTGGAACAGGGGCGTCTAATTCACCCCTCCACTTT. Protein sequence: CASSGTGASNSPLHF.

This clonotype was found many times. The chain uses TRBV5-6 and TRBJ1-2, with D possibly matching TRBD1 (5 bases). This CDR3 spans 16 amino acids. With 4 bases removed from V and 4 bases from J, the gap between germline ends came to 20 bases. Germline V gene lookup returns CDR1 SGHDT and CDR2 YYEEEE. This CDR3 reads CASSGARVLGSYGYTF. CDR3 in DNA: TGTGCCAGCAGCGGGGCCCGGGTCCTGGGTAGCTATGGCTACACCTTC. The full variable domain, with the rest looked up from reference TRBV5-6 and TRBJ1-2, is DAGVTQSPTHLIKTRGQQVTLRCSPKSGHDTVSWYQQALGQGPQFIFQYYEEEERQRGNFPDRFSGHQFPNYSSELNVNALLLGDSALYLCASSGARVLGSYGYTFGSGTRLTVV.

This clonotype was counted ten times or more. V and J are TRBV7-2 and TRBJ2-7; D is perhaps TRBD2 (5 bases). This CDR3 is built from 15 residues. The germline CDR1 and CDR2 sequences are SGHTA and FQGNSA. Trimming left V 5 bases short and J 1 base short, with 15 bases between. CDR3 coding DNA: TGTGCCAGCAGCCTAACCGGGATTACTTCCTACGAGCAGTACTTC. Translating it yields CASSLTGITSYEQYF.

This clonotype appeared once. This may come from a read error, since a much larger clone is one base off. This rearrangement joins TRBV7-3 to TRBJ2-7; TRBD1 or TRBD2 may be the D gene (5 bases each). This CDR3 contains 11 residues. Germline loops: CDR1 SGHTA, CDR2 FQGTGA. The CDR3 region is CTSSRDDEQYF. The CDR3 nucleotides are TGTACCAGCAGCCGGGACGACGAGCAGTACTTC. Variable domain in full (rest from reference TRBV7-3 and TRBJ2-7): GAGVSQTPSNKVTEKGKYVELRCDPISGHTALYWYRQSLGQGPEFLIYFQGTGAADDSGLPNDRFFAVRPEGSVSTLKIQRTERGDSAVYLCTSSRDDEQYFGPGTRLTVT.

Many counts were recorded for this clonotype. The rearrangement joins TRBV12-3 or TRBV12-4 to TRBJ2-6, with D tentatively TRBD2 (7 bases). The V end lost 6 bases, the J end lost 1 base, and 22 bases lay between the germline ends. CDR3 length: 19 amino acids. CDR3 sequence: CASSPVGGALSSGANVLTF. As DNA, the CDR3 is TGTGCCAGCAGCCCCGTAGGGGGGGCGCTTTCATCTGGGGCCAACGTCCTGACTTTC.

The chain recombines TRBV7-9 with TRBJ2-7; 8 nucleotides match TRBD2. The CDR3 spans 14 residues. V trimming: 10 bases; J trimming: 5 bases; junction bases outside the gene matches: 13. Germline lookup yields CDR1 SEHNR and CDR2 FQNEAQ (reference sequence). CDR3 sequence (DNA): TGTGCCACCCGGGGGGGAGACTACCTCCACGAGCAGTACTTC. The encoded protein is CATRGGDYLHEQYF. Drawing the rest from reference TRBV7-9 and TRBJ2-7, the complete variable domain is DTGVSQNPRHKITKRGQNVTFRCDPISEHNRLYWYRQTLGQGPEFLTYFQNEAQLEKSRLLSDRFSAERPKGSFSTLEIQRTEQGDSAMYLCATRGGDYLHEQYFGPGTRLTVT.

The chain uses TRBV20-1 and TRBJ2-1, with D unresolved. This CDR3 is built from 12 residues. V lost 2 bases and J lost 6, with 8 bases in between. CDR1 and CDR2 (germline): DFQATT, SNEGSKA (reference sequence). The CDR3 protein is CSARRFVNEQFF. As DNA, the CDR3 is TGCAGTGCTAGACGATTCGTCAATGAGCAGTTCTTC.

This clonotype was observed at least ten times. The chain employs TRBV9 and TRBJ2-6; tentatively, D is TRBD2 (5 bases). Germline V gene data show CDR1 as SGDLS and CDR2 as YYNGEE. Deletions cut 4 bases from V and 4 bases from J, with 9 bases between. The CDR3 has 14 amino acids. CDR3 bases: TGTGCCAGCAGCCCCCCGGGGGGGGCCAACGTCCTGACTTTC. Encoded protein: CASSPPGGANVLTF.

This clonotype was seen only a few times. The chain has TRBV10-3 and TRBJ1-4; D is unclear. V dropped 8 bases and J dropped 5 bases, with 12 bases sitting between them. CDR1 ENHRY and CDR2 SYGVKD come from the germline V gene. The CDR3 covers 13 residues. This CDR3 reads CAIGVQENEKLFF. For the CDR3, the DNA is TGTGCCATCGGGGTCCAGGAGAATGAAAAACTGTTTTTT.

This clonotype was seen a few times. The chain employs TRBV9 and TRBJ2-7, with TRBD2 matching 10 bases. V shed 3 bases and J 4 bases; nucleotides not matched to a gene: 7. CDR3 length equals 15 residues. The V gene's germline CDR1 is SGDLS and CDR2 YYNGEE. The CDR3 sequence is CASSATSGNQYEQYF. The CDR3 nucleotides read TGTGCCAGCAGCGCCACTAGCGGGAATCAGTACGAGCAGTACTTC. The full variable domain, completed using reference TRBV9 and TRBJ2-7, is DSGVTQTPKHLITATGQRVTLRCSPRSGDLSVYWYQQSLDQGLQFLIQYYNGEERAKGNILERFSAQQFPDLHSELNLSSLELGDSALYFCASSATSGNQYEQYFGPGTRLTVT.

This clonotype was seen more than once but under ten times. V usage is TRBV6-1 and J usage is TRBJ2-3; a possible D gene is TRBD1 (5 bases). The length of the CDR3 is 13 residues. Germline V CDR1 and CDR2: MNHNS, SASEGT. Deletions cut 8 bases from V and 3 bases from J, with 12 bases between. Here the CDR3 DNA reads TGTGCCAGCGGGGCCATACCGACAGATACGCAGTATTTT. Translating gives CASGAIPTDTQYF.

This clonotype appeared many times. This chain joins TRBV6-1 and TRBJ2-3, with D perhaps matching TRBD2 (5 bases). Per germline, CDR1 MNHNS and CDR2 SASEGT. This CDR3 is 13 amino acids long. V lost 0 bases to trimming and J lost 10 bases, with 11 bases between them. Here the CDR3 DNA reads TGTGCCAGCAGTGAAGCGCAAGGAGGTGCGCAGTATTTT. Protein product: CASSEAQGGAQYF.

The rearrangement joins TRBV12-3 or TRBV12-4 to TRBJ2-7; 7 nucleotides agree with TRBD2. The V and J ends lost 3 bases and 1 base, in that order; junction bases with no gene match: 9. The CDR3 is 16 residues long. The CDR3 DNA is TGTGCCAGCAGTTTTGGGTCGTGGCGGGAGTCCTACGAGCAGTACTTC. Protein: CASSFGSWRESYEQYF.